The rows below give T cell receptor beta chains drawn from one sample of a study of shared clonotypes between healthy human individuals. Here immunoSEQ multiplex PCR was the method, and the copy in TCRdb shows in-frame clones only, minus some. Of about 490,000 clones listed, about three quarters are singletons. Sequencing input: PBMCs. The source of these receptors is a woman aged 40 to 50 in good health. Some clones in this sample may be carry-over from other donors' samples. CDR3s include the opening cysteine and the closing phenylalanine or tryptophan. D genes are given only for firm matches. Not every row has a clone size; where given, it reads once, few, many or a size class.

d_gene | j_gene | abundance | v_gene | CDR3nt | CDR3aa
. | TRBJ1-1 | few | TRBV7-9 | TGTGCCAGCAGCTTATTCGAGACTGAAGCTTTCTTT | CASSLFETEAFF
. | TRBJ1-5 | . | TRBV30 | TGTGCCTGGAGTATATCTGGGCCCCAGCATTTT | CAWSISGPQHF
. | TRBJ2-5 | . | TRBV7-2 | TGTGCCAGCAGTCAAGGCGGGGAGTACGAGGAGACCCAGTACTTC | CASSQGGEYEETQYF
. | TRBJ2-2 | . | TRBV12-5 | TGTGCTAGTGGTTTGGTTCCGGGCTGGGGGAACACCGGAGAGCTGTCTTTT | CASGLVPGWGNTGELSF
. | TRBJ1-1 | . | TRBV29-1 | TGCAGCGTTGAAGGGCCCTCGGGACACACGACTAACACTGAAGCTTTCTTT | CSVEGPSGHTTNTEAFF
TRBD1 | TRBJ1-2 | many | TRBV2 | TGTGCCAGCACCGGGACAGGGGATGGCTACACCTTC | CASTGTGDGYTF
. | TRBJ2-1 | . | TRBV5-1 | TGCGCCAGCAGCCTACAGGTAGGGACCTACAATGAGCAGTTCTTC | CASSLQVGTYNEQFF
. | TRBJ2-7 | . | TRBV6-1 | TGTGCCAGCAGAGCCACAGGGTCGGACGAGCAGTACTTC | CASRATGSDEQYF
TRBD1 | TRBJ2-1 | . | TRBV5-1 | TGCGCCAGCAGCCCCAGACAGGGTAGTAACAATGAGCAGTTCTTC | CASSPRQGSNNEQFF
. | TRBJ1-1 | . | TRBV28 | TGTGCCAGCAGGGGAGGGGTAGTCGCAGCTTTCTTT | CASRGGVVAAFF
TRBD1 | TRBJ2-2 | . | TRBV18 | TGTGCCAGCTCGGACAGGGGCACCGGGGAGCTGTTTTTT | CASSDRGTGELFF
. | TRBJ1-2 | . | TRBV7-2 | TGTGCCAGCAGCTTATACGGGGGTCATGGCTACACCTTC | CASSLYGGHGYTF
TRBD2 | TRBJ2-7 | . | TRBV7-6 | TGTGCCAGCAGCCCGCTCCAGCGGGGGGATTACGAGCAGTACTTC | CASSPLQRGDYEQYF
TRBD2 | TRBJ2-1 | . | TRBV12-5 | TGTGCTAGCTCGGGGGGTGGTGAGCAGTTCTTC | CASSGGGEQFF
TRBD1 | TRBJ1-2 | . | TRBV6-5 | TGTGCCAGCACCCGGACAGGGGATAGAGGCTACACCTTC | CASTRTGDRGYTF
TRBD2 | TRBJ2-1 | . | TRBV23-1 | TGCGCCAGCAGTCACTTTATAGGACTAGCGGGAAATGAGCAGTTCTTC | CASSHFIGLAGNEQFF
. | TRBJ2-7 | . | TRBV30 | TGTGCCTGGAGTGATCACGCCTACGAGCAGTACTTC | CAWSDHAYEQYF
. | TRBJ2-5 | . | TRBV2 | TGTGCCAGCAGCCGGGGAGATCAAGAGACCCAGTACTTC | CASSRGDQETQYF
. | TRBJ1-5 | . | TRBV4-2 | TGTGCCAGCAGCCAAGAATGGGCAGCTCCTCCTAATAGCAATCAGCCCCAGCATTTT | CASSQEWAAPPNSNQPQHF
TRBD1 | TRBJ2-1 | . | TRBV28 | TGTGCCAGCAGTTTATACATCGACAGGGCCCGATACAATGAGCAGTTCTTC | CASSLYIDRARYNEQFF
. | TRBJ1-2 | . | TRBV28 | TGTGCCAGCAGTTTCGGGGTCTATGGCTACACCTTC | CASSFGVYGYTF
TRBD2 | TRBJ2-7 | . | TRBV18 | TGTGCCAGCTCCCCGAAGGCTAGCGGGCTGGAGGAGCAGTACTTC | CASSPKASGLEEQYF
. | TRBJ1-3 | once | TRBV10-2 | TGCGCCAGCAGTGGACAGCTCCCTTCTGGAAACACCATATATTTT | CASSGQLPSGNTIYF
. | TRBJ1-3 | . | TRBV14 | TGTGCCAGCAGCCGCTATTCCTCGAGCTCTGGAAACACCATATATTTT | CASSRYSSSSGNTIYF